This T cell receptor beta chain was captured in a study of blood T cell repertoires in COVID-19. As for the study in general: Italy, Spain and the United States were the sources of the convalescent and acute COVID-19 samples.

CDR1 and CDR2 (germline): SEHNR, FQNEAQ (reference sequence). CDR3 length: 15 residues. Trimming took off 4 bases at V and 6 bases at J, with 17 bases between the two ends. Profiled with immunoSEQ multiplex PCR; TCRdb holds only in-frame clones, not every one. The table lists 200,000 to 250,000 clones, about 86% of them singletons. The sequenced sample consisted of PBMCs or T cells enriched from blood (not recorded which). This chain connects TRBV7-9 to TRBJ2-3; D might be TRBD1 (6 bases). This TCR came from a woman aged 45-59 years in a cohort exposed to, infected with or recovered from COVID-19 (not recorded which). Written as DNA, the CDR3 is TGTGCCAGCAGCTCGGTGACAGGTTGGACGGATACGCAGTATTTT. Encoded protein: CASSSVTGWTDTQYF.